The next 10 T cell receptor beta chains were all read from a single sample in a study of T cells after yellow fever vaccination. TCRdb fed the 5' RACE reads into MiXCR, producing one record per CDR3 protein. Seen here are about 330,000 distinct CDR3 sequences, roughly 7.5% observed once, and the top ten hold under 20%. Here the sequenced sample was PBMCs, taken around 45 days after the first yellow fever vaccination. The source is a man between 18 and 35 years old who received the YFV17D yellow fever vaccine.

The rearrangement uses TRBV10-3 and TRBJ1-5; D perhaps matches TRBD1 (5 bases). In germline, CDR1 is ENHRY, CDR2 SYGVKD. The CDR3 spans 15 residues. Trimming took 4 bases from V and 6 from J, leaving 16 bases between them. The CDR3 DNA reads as TGTGCCATCAGTGGTGGGCAGGGTTCGGGTCAGCCCCAGCATTTT. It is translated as CAISGGQGSGQPQHF.

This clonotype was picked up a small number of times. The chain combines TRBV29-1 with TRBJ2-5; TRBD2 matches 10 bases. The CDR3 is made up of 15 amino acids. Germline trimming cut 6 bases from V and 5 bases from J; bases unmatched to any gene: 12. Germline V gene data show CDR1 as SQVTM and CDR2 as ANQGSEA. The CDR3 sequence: CSVDGTSGVYETQYF. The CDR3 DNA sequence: TGCAGCGTAGATGGAACTAGCGGGGTCTACGAGACCCAGTACTTC.

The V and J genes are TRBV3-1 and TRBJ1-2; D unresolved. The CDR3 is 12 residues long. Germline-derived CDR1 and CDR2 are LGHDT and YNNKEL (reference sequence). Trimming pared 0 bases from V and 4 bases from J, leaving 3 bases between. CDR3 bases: TGTGCCAGCAGCCAAGAATCCTATGGCTACACCTTC. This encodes CASSQESYGYTF.

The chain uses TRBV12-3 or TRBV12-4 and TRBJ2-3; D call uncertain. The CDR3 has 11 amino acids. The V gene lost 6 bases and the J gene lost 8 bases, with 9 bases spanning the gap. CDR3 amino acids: CASSPEGTQYF. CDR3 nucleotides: TGTGCCAGCAGCCCCGAAGGTACGCAGTATTTT.

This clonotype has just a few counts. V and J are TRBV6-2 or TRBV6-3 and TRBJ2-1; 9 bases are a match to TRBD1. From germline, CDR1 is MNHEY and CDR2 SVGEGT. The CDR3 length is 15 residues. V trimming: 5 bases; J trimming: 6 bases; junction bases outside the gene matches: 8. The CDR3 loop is CASSREGQGANEQFF. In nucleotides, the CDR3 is TGTGCCAGCAGTCGTGAGGGACAGGGTGCCAATGAGCAGTTCTTC.

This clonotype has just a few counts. The CDR3 DNA reads TGTGCCAGCAGCCAAATTCTTAAGGGGAATGAGCAGTTCTTC. It specifies CASSQILKGNEQFF. This chain joins TRBV4-2 and TRBJ2-1, with D possibly matching TRBD1 (5 bases). Germline loops: CDR1 LGHNA, CDR2 YNFKEQ. The CDR3 contains 14 residues. V was clipped by 2 bases and J by 7 bases, with 12 bases between them.

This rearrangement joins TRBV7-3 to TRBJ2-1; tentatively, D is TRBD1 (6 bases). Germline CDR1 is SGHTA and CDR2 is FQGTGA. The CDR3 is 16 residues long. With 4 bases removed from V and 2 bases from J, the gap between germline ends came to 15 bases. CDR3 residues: CASSSIRQAPYNEQFF. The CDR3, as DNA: TGTGCCAGCAGCTCCATCAGACAGGCTCCCTACAATGAGCAGTTCTTC.

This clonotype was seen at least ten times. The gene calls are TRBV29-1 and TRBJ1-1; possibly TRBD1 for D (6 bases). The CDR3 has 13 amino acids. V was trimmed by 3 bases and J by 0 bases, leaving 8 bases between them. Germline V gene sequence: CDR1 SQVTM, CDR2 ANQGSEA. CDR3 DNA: TGCAGCGTTGAGGGGGCTATGAACACTGAAGCTTTCTTT. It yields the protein CSVEGAMNTEAFF.

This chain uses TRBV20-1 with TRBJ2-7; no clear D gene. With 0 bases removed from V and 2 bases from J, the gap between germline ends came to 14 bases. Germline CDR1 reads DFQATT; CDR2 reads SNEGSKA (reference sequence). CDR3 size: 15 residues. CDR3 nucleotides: TGCAGTGCTAGAGATCCGGCATCGGGCACCTACGAGCAGTACTTC. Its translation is CSARDPASGTYEQYF.

This CDR3 reads CASSLGEFGELFF. CDR3 DNA sequence: TGTGCCAGCAGTTTGGGAGAGTTCGGGGAGCTGTTTTTT. This chain connects TRBV12-3 or TRBV12-4 to TRBJ2-2; D is perhaps TRBD2 (5 bases). CDR3 length equals 13 residues. Trimming removed 3 bases from V and 7 bases from J, with 9 bases in between.